Here is one T cell receptor beta chain with its context. Its matching antigen is unknown. The study ran its PCR with 60 Vbeta and 13 Jbeta primers. The protocol was immunoSEQ multiplex PCR, while the TCRdb copy is restricted to in-frame clones and leaves out a portion. The top ten clones hold about 16% of a sample with some 110,000 clones, less than 85% of them seen once. The sample originates from a study of cytomegalovirus exposure and HLA in healthy donors. Study-level findings and limits: For most subjects, TCR beta sequences were reported to predict HLA-A and HLA-B alleles with accuracy. TCR beta chains numbering some 160 were designated cytomegalovirus-associated.

This CDR3 contains 16 residues. V shed 4 bases and J 7 bases; nucleotides not matched to a gene: 10. The germline gives CDR1 SGHTA, CDR2 FQGNSA. This receptor was identified in a man over 45 in good health and CMV-seropositive. The chain has TRBV7-2 and TRBJ2-7; 13 nucleotides align to TRBD2. The sequencing input was PBMCs. CDR3 protein: CASSSRLAGGTKEQYF. For the CDR3, the DNA is TGTGCCAGCAGCTCACGACTAGCGGGGGGCACAAAAGAGCAGTACTTC.